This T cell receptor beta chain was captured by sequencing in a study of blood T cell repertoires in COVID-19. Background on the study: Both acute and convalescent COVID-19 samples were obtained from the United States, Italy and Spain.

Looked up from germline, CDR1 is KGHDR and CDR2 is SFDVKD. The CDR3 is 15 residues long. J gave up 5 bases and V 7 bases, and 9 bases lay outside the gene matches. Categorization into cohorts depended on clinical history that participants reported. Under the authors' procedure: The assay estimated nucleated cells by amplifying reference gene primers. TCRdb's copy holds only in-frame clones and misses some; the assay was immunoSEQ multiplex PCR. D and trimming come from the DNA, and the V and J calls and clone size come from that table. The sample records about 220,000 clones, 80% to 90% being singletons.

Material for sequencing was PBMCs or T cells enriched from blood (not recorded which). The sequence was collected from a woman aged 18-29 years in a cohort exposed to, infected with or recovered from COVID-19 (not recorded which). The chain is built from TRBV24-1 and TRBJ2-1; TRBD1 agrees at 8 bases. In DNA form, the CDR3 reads TGTGCCACCAGCCCAGGGGGCTCAAAGGACAATGAGCAGTTCTTC. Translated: CATSPGGSKDNEQFF.